A selection of T cell receptor beta chains follows, all from one sample in a study of blood T cells in healthy people across ages. Using its own MiXCR run on the 5' RACE reads, TCRdb lists one record per CDR3 protein. Among about 640,000 distinct CDR3 sequences listed, around 41% were seen once. The sequenced sample was blood. The source is an elderly man in good health. The CDR3 runs from the conserved cysteine through the conserved F or W. A D gene is named only where the DNA matches it firmly. Expanded clones are given a class, and other clones once, few, many or no size at all.

TRBV6-6	-	-	TRBJ1-4	CASSYWGGANEKLFF	TGTGCCAGCAGTTACTGGGGTGGAGCTAATGAAAAACTGTTTTTT
TRBV20-1	-	once	TRBJ2-5	CSARGGVSGAQETQYF	TGCAGTGCTAGAGGGGGGGTTAGCGGAGCCCAAGAGACCCAGTACTTC
TRBV7-3	-	few	TRBJ2-3	CASSSGTGDTQYF	TGTGCCAGCAGCTCGGGCACGGGGGATACGCAGTATTTT
TRBV20-1	TRBD2	-	TRBJ2-7	CSARFHSSGGLAGGSYEQYF	TGCAGTGCTAGATTTCACTCTTCCGGGGGACTAGCGGGGGGATCCTACGAGCAGTACTTC
TRBV6-2/TRBV6-3	-	-	TRBJ1-6	CASAKASLNSPLHF	TGTGCCAGCGCAAAAGCCTCCCTGAATTCACCCCTCCACTTT
TRBV28	-	-	TRBJ2-7	CASSTQPYEQYF	TGTGCCAGCAGTACCCAGCCTTACGAGCAGTACTTC
TRBV30	TRBD2	-	TRBJ2-7	CAWVRTGGGYEQYF	TGTGCCTGGGTTCGAACGGGAGGGGGCTACGAGCAGTACTTC
TRBV19	-	-	TRBJ1-1	CASSIVQTNTEAFF	TGTGCCAGTAGTATTGTCCAGACGAACACTGAAGCTTTCTTT
TRBV6-2/TRBV6-3	-	-	TRBJ1-1	CASSEAARTEAFF	TGTGCCAGCAGCGAGGCCGCCCGGACTGAAGCTTTCTTT
TRBV20-1	-	few	TRBJ2-5	CSARGQGSPGEQYF	TGCAGTGCTAGAGGTCAGGGATCCCCAGGGGAGCAGTACTTC
TRBV9	TRBD1	-	TRBJ1-2	CASSVGDREHGYTF	TGTGCCAGCAGCGTTGGGGACAGGGAACATGGCTACACCTTC
TRBV6-2/TRBV6-3	-	once	TRBJ1-1	CASSYSRLGNTEAFF	TGTGCCAGCAGTTACAGCAGGCTAGGGAACACTGAAGCTTTCTTT
TRBV7-2	TRBD1	many	TRBJ2-5	CASSLWTGETQYF	TGTGCCAGCAGCCTTTGGACAGGGGAGACCCAGTACTTC
TRBV11-2	-	-	TRBJ2-7	CASSLGLASLYEQYF	TGTGCCAGCAGCTTAGGGCTAGCGAGTCTCTACGAGCAGTACTTC
TRBV5-6	TRBD1	-	TRBJ1-2	CASSRRQGGTYGYTF	TGTGCCAGCAGCAGACGACAGGGCGGAACCTATGGCTACACCTTC
TRBV28	-	-	TRBJ1-5	CASRSTQAGNQPQHF	TGTGCCAGCAGATCAACACAAGCAGGCAATCAGCCCCAGCATTTT
TRBV15	TRBD1	few	TRBJ2-3	CATSRDTGVSQYF	TGTGCCACCAGCAGAGATACAGGGGTATCGCAGTATTTT
TRBV2	-	-	TRBJ2-1	CASSEQRFLYNEQFF	TGTGCCAGCAGTGAACAGAGATTCCTCTACAATGAGCAGTTCTTC
TRBV4-2	-	few	TRBJ2-3	CASSQGGGLPTDTQYF	TGTGCCAGCAGCCAAGGGGGAGGACTGCCCACAGATACGCAGTATTTT
TRBV28	-	few	TRBJ2-1	CASILLRGSHEQFF	TGTGCCAGCATACTCCTCCGGGGGAGCCATGAGCAGTTCTTC
TRBV9	-	-	TRBJ2-4	CAGSVGSSKNIQYF	TGTGCCGGCAGCGTAGGCAGTTCCAAAAACATTCAGTACTTC
TRBV20-1	-	-	TRBJ2-7	CSDRDRSPAYEQYF	TGCAGTGATAGAGATAGGTCGCCAGCCTACGAGCAGTACTTC
TRBV27	TRBD1	-	TRBJ1-4	CASSFTGGAPWNEKLFF	TGTGCCAGCAGTTTTACAGGGGGTGCGCCTTGGAATGAAAAACTGTTTTTT
TRBV12-3/TRBV12-4	-	few	TRBJ2-5	CASSTRLVDTETQYF	TGTGCCAGCAGCACTCGACTAGTCGATACGGAGACCCAGTACTTC
TRBV12-3/TRBV12-4	TRBD1	-	TRBJ1-4	CASSSRGRGEKLFF	TGTGCCAGCAGTTCCAGGGGGCGAGGTGAAAAACTGTTTTTT
TRBV29-1	TRBD1	few	TRBJ1-2	CSVRTGNYGYTF	TGCAGCGTGAGGACAGGCAACTATGGCTACACCTTC
TRBV29-1	-	-	TRBJ2-7	CGVARSGPEQYF	TGCGGCGTGGCCCGAAGTGGCCCCGAGCAGTACTTC
TRBV7-2	-	many	TRBJ2-7	CASSLDIRWYF	TGTGCCAGCAGCTTAGATATCCGATGGTACTTC
TRBV20-1	-	-	TRBJ2-2	CSASFPFEGGDTGELFF	TGCAGTGCTAGCTTCCCTTTTGAGGGCGGCGACACCGGGGAGCTGTTTTTT
TRBV12-3/TRBV12-4	-	few	TRBJ1-6	CASSFSGKRSPLHF	TGTGCCAGCAGTTTCTCAGGGAAAAGATCACCCCTCCACTTT